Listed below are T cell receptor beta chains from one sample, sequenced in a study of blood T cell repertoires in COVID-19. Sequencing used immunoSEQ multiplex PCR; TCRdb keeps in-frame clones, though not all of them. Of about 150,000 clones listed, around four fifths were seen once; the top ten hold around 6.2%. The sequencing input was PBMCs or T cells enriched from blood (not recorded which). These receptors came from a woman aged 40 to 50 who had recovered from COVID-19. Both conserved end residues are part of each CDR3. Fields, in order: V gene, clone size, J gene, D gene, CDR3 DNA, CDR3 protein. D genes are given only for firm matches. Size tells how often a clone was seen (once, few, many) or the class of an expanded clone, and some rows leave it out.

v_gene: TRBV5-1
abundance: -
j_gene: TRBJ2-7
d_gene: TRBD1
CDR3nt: TGCGCCAGCAAAAGGACAGGAGCCTACGAGCAGTACTTC
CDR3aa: CASKRTGAYEQYF

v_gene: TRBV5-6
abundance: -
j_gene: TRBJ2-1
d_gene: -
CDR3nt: TGTGCCAGCAGACGACTAGTTTCCGATGAGCAGTTCTTC
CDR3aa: CASRRLVSDEQFF

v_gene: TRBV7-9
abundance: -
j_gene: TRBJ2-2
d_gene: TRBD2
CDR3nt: TGTGCCAGCAGCTTAGGCCGAGCGGGGGACACCGGGGAGCTGTTTTTT
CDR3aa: CASSLGRAGDTGELFF

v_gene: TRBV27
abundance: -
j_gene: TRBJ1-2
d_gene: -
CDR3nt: TGTGCCAGCAGTTTCCCAGATGGCTACACCTTC
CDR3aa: CASSFPDGYTF

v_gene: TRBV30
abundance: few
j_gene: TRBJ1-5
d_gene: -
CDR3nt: TGTGCCTGGAGTGGAGACATACATCAGCCCCAGCATTTT
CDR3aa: CAWSGDIHQPQHF

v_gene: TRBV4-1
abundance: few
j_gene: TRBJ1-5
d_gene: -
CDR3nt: TGCGCCAGCAGCCTACAGGGCCAGGGCAATCAGCCCCAGCATTTT
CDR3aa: CASSLQGQGNQPQHF

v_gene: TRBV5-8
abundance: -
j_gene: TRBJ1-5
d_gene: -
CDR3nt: TGTGCCAGCAGCCCGACAGCTAGCAATCAGCCCCAGCATTTT
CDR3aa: CASSPTASNQPQHF

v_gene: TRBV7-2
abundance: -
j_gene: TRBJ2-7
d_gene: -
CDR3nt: TGTGCCAGCAGCCTGGCCGGGGGATTCTCCTACGAGCAGTACTTC
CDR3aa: CASSLAGGFSYEQYF

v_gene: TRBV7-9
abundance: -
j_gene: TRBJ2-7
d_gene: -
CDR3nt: TGTGCCAGCAGCTTCTTATCGGGGTCCTACGAGCAGTACTTC
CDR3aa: CASSFLSGSYEQYF

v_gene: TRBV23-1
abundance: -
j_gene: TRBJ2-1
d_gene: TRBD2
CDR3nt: TGCGCCAGCAGTCTCCCGGGACTAGCGGGGATGGAGGGGCAGTTCTTC
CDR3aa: CASSLPGLAGMEGQFF

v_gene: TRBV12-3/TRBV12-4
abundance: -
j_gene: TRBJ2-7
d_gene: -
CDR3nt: TGTGCCAGCAGTTTGCAGGGTTACGAGCAGTACTTC
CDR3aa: CASSLQGYEQYF

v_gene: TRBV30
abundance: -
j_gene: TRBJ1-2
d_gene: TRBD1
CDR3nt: TGTGCCTGGCGACCGGGACAGGTTTCCCCCCGGTTGCGGGGCTACACCTTC
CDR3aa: CAWRPGQVSPRLRGYTF

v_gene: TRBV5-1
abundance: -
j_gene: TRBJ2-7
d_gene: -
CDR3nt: TGCGCCAGCGGGTCGACAGGATCCTACGAGCAGTACTTC
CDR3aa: CASGSTGSYEQYF

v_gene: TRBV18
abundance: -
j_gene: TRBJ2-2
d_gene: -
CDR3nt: TGTGCCAGCTCACCCCTAGGAGACGGGGAGCTGTTTTTT
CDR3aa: CASSPLGDGELFF

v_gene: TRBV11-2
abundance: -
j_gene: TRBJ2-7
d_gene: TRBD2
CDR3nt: TGTGCCAGCAGCGGCGGTCTAGCGGCCGAGCAGTACTTC
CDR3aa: CASSGGLAAEQYF

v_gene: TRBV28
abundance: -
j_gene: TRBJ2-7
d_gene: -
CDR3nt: TGTGCCAGCCTGGATACGGGTACCTACGAGCAGTACTTC
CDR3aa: CASLDTGTYEQYF

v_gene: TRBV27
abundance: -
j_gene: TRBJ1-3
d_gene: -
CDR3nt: TGTGCCAGCAAGGACATATCTGGAAACACCATATATTTT
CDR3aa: CASKDISGNTIYF

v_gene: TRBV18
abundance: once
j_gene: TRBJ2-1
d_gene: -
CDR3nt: TGTGCCAGCTCAGGGACTGGCACCAATGAGCAGTTCTTC
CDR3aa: CASSGTGTNEQFF

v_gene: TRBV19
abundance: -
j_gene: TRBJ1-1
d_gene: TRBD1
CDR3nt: TGTGCCGCAGGGGGACAGGGGAACACTGAAGCTTTCTTT
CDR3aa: CAAGGQGNTEAFF

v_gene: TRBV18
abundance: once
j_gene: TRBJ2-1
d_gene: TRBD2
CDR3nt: TGTGCCAGCTCACCAGGACTAGCGGGAGGGCAGAATGAGCAGTTCTTC
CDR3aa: CASSPGLAGGQNEQFF

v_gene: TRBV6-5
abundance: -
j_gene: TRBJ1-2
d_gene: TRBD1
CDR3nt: TGTGCCAGCAGTTGGGACAGATTCTATGGCTACACCTTC
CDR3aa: CASSWDRFYGYTF

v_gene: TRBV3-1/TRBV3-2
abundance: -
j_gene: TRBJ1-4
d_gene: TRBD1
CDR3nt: TGTGCCAGCAGCCTGGGACAGGCGTCCTTTAATGAAAAACTGTTTTTT
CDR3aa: CASSLGQASFNEKLFF

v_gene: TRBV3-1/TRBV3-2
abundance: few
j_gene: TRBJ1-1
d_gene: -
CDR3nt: TGTGCCAGCAGCCAAGCGGCAGGGTTCGCTGAAGCTTTCTTT
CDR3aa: CASSQAAGFAEAFF

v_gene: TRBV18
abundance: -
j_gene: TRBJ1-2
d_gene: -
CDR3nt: TGTGCCAGCTCACTCCAGGATGACTATGGCTACACCTTC
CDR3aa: CASSLQDDYGYTF

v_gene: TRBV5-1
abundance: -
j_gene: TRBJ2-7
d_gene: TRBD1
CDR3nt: TGCGCCAGCAGCTTGGGGACAGGGGTTAATTACGAGCAGTACTTC
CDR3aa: CASSLGTGVNYEQYF

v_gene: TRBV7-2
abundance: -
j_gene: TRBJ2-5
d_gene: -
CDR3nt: TGTGCCAGCAGCTTAGCTAGGGAGGAGACCCAGTACTTC
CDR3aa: CASSLAREETQYF

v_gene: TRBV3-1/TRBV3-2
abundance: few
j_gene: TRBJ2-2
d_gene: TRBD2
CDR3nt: TGTGCCAGCAGCCAAGATCAGGGACTAGCGGAAAGCACCGGGGAGCTGTTTTTT
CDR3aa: CASSQDQGLAESTGELFF

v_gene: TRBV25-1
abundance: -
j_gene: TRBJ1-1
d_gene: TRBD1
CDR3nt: TGTGCCAGCAGGAAACAGGGGGGGACTGAAGCTTTCTTT
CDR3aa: CASRKQGGTEAFF

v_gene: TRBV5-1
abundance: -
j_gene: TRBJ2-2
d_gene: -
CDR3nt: TGCGCCAGCAGCGGGGGGAGCACCGGGGAGCTGTTTTTT
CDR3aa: CASSGGSTGELFF

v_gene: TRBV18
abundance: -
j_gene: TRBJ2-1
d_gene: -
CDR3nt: TGTGCCAGCTCACCACTAGCGGTGGGGGGGCATGAGCAGTTCTTC
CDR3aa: CASSPLAVGGHEQFF

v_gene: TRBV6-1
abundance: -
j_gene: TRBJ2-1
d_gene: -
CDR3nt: TGTGCCAGCAGTGGCGGAGGGGGGGGAGGACACCGCTCCTACAATGAGCAGTTCTTC
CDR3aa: CASSGGGGGGHRSYNEQFF

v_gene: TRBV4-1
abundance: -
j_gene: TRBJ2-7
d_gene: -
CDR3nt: TGCGCCAGCAGCCAAGTATCTAGCGCATCCTACGAGCAGTACTTC
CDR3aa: CASSQVSSASYEQYF

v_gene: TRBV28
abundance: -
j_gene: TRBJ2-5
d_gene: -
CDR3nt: TGTGCCATCACGAAACAGGGATTAGAGACCCAGTACTTC
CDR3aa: CAITKQGLETQYF

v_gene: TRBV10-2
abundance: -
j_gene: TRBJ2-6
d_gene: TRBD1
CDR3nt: TGCGCCAGCAGTGATAGGCAGGGGGCGTCAACTGGGGCCAACGTCCTGACTTTC
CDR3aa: CASSDRQGASTGANVLTF

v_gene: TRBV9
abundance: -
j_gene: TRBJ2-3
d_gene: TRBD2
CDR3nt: TGTGCCAGCAGCGTTGCTGGACTAGCGGGGGGCACAGATACGCAGTATTTT
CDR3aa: CASSVAGLAGGTDTQYF

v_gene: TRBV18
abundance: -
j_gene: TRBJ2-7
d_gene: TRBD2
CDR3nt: TGTGCCAGCTCACCACAAGGACTAGCGGGAAACGAGCAGTACTTC
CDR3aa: CASSPQGLAGNEQYF

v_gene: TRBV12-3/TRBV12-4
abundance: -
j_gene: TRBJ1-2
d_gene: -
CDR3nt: TGTGCCAGCAGTCCCGGCACCTTC
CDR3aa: CASSPGTF

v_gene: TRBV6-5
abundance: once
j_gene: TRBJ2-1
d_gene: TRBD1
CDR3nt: TGTGCCAGCAGACGGGACAGCTACAATGAGCAGTTCTTC
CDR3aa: CASRRDSYNEQFF

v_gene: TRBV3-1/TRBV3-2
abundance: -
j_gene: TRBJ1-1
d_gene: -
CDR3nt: TGTGCCAGCAGCCAATCGGTGACCGGGAGAGAAGCTTTCTTT
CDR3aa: CASSQSVTGREAFF

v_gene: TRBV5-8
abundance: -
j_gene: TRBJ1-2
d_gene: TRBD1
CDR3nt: TGTGCCAGCAGCCTCGGGACAGGGGGGAGGCCCAGCTATGGCTACACCTTC
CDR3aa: CASSLGTGGRPSYGYTF

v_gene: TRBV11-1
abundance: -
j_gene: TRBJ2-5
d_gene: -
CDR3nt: TGTGCCAGCAGCGTTGGACAGTCGGGACAACAAGAGACCCAGTACTTC
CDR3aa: CASSVGQSGQQETQYF

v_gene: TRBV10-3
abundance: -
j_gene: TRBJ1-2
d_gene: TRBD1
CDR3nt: TGTGCCATTCTACAGGGGGACTATGGCTACACCTTC
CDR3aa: CAILQGDYGYTF

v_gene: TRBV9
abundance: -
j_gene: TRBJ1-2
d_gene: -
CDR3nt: TGTGCCAGCAGCGTAGATGGGGCGACCGTCTTCGGCTACACCTTC
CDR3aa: CASSVDGATVFGYTF

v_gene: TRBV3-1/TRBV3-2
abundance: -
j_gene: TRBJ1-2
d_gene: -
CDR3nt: TGTGCCAGCAGCCAAGATCGTAGCCAGGGCTACACCTTC
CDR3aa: CASSQDRSQGYTF

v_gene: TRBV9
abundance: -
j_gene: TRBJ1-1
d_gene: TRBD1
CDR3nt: TGTGCCAGCAGCGATACAGGGGATGATGACACTGAAGCTTTCTTT
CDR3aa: CASSDTGDDDTEAFF

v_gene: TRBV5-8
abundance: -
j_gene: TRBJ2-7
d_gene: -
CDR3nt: TGTGCCAGCAGGCCGACAGGCCTCTACGAGCAGTACTTC
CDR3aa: CASRPTGLYEQYF

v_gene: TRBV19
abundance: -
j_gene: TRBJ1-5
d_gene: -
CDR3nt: TGTGCCCAACGGGGCAGGGAGGGTGGTCAGCCCCAGCATTTT
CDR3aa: CAQRGREGGQPQHF

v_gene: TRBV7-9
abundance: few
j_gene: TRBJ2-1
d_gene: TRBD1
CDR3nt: TGTGCCAGCGGATGGGACAGCTCCTACAATGAGCAGTTCTTC
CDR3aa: CASGWDSSYNEQFF

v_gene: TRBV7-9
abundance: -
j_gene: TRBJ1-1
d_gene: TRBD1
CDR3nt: TGTGCCAGCCTAGCCCCCGGGACAGGAAACACTGAAGCTTTCTTT
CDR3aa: CASLAPGTGNTEAFF

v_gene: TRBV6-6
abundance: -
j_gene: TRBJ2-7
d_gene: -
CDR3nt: TGTGCCAGCAGTTACGGGCCAGCCGAGCAGTACTTC
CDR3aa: CASSYGPAEQYF

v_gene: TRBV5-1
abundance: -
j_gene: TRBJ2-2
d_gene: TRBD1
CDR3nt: TGCGCCAGCAGCTCCGGACAGGGAGGCACCGGGGAGCTGTTTTTT
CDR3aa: CASSSGQGGTGELFF

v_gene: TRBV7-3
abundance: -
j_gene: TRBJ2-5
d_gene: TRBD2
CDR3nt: TGTGCCAGCAGCACGGGACTAGCGGGAGGTCTCATAGAGACCCAGTACTTC
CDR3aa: CASSTGLAGGLIETQYF

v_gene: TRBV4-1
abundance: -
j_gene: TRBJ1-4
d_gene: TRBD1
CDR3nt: TGCGCCAGCAGCCAAGTATCGGGAGGGGGCGGAGAAAAACTGTTTTTT
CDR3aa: CASSQVSGGGGEKLFF

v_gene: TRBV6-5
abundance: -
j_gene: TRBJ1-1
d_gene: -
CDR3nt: TGTGCCAGCAGTTACACAGGCTCAGACCTCACTGAAGCTTTCTTT
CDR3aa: CASSYTGSDLTEAFF